This T cell receptor (beta chain) was sequenced in a study of blood T cell dynamics during melanoma immunotherapy. Generated by immunoSEQ multiplex PCR, the TCRdb table keeps only in-frame clones and is missing some. The sample has some 5,900 clones, around 90% seen once; the top ten hold 1.5% to 2%. In germline, CDR1 is MNHEY, CDR2 SMNVEV (reference sequence). V lost 1 base, J lost 2 bases, and 25 bases lay in between. The length of the CDR3 is 20 residues. Time point of the sample: pre-treatment baseline. Patients had no prior systemic cancer treatment, immunosuppressants or other active cancers. The material was blood, obtained from a patient treated with checkpoint blockade. The receptor was isolated from a human donor with melanoma. The chain combines TRBV27 with TRBJ2-3, with D perhaps matching TRBD2 (6 bases). CDR3 sequence reads: CASSLFSDWGTGDYTDTQYF. CDR3 bases: TGTGCCAGCAGTTTATTTTCCGATTGGGGGACGGGAGATTACACAGATACGCAGTATTTT.